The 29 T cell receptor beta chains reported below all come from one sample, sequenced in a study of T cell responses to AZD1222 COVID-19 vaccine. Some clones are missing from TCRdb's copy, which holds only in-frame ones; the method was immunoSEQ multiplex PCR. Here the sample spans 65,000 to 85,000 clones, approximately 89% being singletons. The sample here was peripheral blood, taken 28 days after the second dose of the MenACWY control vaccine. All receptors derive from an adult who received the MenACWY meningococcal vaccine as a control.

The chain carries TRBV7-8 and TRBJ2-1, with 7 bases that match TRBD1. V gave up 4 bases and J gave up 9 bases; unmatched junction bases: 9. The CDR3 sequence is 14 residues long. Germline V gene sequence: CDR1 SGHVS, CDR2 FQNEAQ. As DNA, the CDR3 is TGTGCCAGCAGCTCCCGGGACAGTGGGACTGAGCAGTTCTTC. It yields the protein CASSSRDSGTEQFF.

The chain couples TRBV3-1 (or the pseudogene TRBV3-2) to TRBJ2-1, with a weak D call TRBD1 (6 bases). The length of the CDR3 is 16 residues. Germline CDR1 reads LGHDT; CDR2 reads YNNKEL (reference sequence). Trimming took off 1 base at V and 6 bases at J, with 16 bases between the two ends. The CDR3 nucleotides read TGTGCCAGCAGCCAAGGTTGGGGGCTTTCTGGCAATGAGCAGTTCTTC. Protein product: CASSQGWGLSGNEQFF.

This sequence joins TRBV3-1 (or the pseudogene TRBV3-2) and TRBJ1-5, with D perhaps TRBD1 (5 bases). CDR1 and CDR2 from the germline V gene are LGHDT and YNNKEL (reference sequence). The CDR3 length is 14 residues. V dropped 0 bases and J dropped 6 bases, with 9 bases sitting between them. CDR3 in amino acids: CASSQDRVPQPQHF. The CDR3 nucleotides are TGTGCCAGCAGCCAAGACAGGGTCCCTCAGCCCCAGCATTTT.

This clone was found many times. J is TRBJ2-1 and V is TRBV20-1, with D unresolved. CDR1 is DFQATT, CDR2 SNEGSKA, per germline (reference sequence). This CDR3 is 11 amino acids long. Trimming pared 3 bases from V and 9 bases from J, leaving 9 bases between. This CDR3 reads CSASYPPEQFF. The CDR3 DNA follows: TGCAGTGCTAGTTATCCCCCTGAGCAGTTCTTC.

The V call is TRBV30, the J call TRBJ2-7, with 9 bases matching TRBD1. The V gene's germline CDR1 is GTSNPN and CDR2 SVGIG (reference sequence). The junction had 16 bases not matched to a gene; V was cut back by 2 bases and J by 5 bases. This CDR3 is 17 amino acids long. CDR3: CAWSFGLVGTGQHEQYF. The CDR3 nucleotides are TGTGCCTGGAGTTTCGGCTTAGTCGGGACAGGGCAACACGAGCAGTACTTC. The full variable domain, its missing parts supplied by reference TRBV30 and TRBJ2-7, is SQTIHQWPATLVQPVGSPLSLECTVEGTSNPNLYWYRQAAGRGLQLLFYSVGIGQISSEVPQNLSASRPQDRQFILSSKKLLLSDSGFYLCAWSFGLVGTGQHEQYFGPGTRLTVT.

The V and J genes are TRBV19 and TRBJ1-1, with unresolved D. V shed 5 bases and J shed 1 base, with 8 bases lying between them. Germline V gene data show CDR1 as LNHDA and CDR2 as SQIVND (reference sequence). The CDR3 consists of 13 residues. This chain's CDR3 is CASSSQTNTEAFF. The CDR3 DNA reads TGTGCCAGTAGTTCCCAGACGAACACTGAAGCTTTCTTT.

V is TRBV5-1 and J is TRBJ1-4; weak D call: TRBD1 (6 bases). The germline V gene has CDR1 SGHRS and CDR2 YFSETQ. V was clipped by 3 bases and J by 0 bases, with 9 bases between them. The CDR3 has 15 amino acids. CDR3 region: CASSYGTPTNEKLFF. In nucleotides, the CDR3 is TGCGCCAGCAGCTACGGGACACCAACTAATGAAAAACTGTTTTTT.

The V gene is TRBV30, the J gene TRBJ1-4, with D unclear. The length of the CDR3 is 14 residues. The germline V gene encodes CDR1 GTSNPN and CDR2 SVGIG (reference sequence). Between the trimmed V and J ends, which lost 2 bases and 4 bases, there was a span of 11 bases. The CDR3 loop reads CAWSLGFGNEKLFF. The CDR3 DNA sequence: TGTGCCTGGAGTTTGGGTTTCGGTAATGAAAAACTGTTTTTT.

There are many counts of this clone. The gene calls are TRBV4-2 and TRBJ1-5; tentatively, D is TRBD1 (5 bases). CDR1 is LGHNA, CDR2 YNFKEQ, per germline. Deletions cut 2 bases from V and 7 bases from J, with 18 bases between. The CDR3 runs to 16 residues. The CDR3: CASSQTVLGDGQPQHF. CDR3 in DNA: TGTGCCAGCAGCCAAACTGTGTTGGGGGATGGGCAGCCCCAGCATTTT.

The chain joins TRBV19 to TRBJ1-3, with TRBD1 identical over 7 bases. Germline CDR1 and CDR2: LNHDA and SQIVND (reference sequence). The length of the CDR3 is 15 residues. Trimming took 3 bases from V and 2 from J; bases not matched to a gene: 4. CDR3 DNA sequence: TGTGCCAGTAGTATGGAACAGGGGACTGGAAACACCATATATTTT. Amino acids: CASSMEQGTGNTIYF.

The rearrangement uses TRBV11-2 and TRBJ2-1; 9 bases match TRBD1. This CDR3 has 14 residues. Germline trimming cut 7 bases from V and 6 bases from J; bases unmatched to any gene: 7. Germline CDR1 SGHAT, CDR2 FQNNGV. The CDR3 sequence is CASTQDRGRNEQFF. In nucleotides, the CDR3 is TGTGCCAGCACCCAGGACAGGGGCCGCAATGAGCAGTTCTTC.

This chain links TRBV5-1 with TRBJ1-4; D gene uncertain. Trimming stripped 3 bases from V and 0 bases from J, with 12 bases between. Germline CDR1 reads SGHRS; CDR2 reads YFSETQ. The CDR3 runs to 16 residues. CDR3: CASSSLNLATNEKLFF. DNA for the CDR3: TGCGCCAGCAGCTCCCTCAACCTAGCAACTAATGAAAAACTGTTTTTT.

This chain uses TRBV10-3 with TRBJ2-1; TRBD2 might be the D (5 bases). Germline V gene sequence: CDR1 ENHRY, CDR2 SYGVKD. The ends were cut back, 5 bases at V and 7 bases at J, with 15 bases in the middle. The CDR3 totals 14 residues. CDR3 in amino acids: CAISSLAYTNEQFF. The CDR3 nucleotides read TGTGCCATCAGTTCCCTAGCTTATACTAATGAGCAGTTCTTC.

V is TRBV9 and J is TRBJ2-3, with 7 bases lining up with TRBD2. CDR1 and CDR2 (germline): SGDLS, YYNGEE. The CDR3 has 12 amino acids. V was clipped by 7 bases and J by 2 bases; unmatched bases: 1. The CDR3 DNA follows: TGTGCCAGCGGGGGGGACACAGATACGCAGTATTTT. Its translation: CASGGDTDTQYF.

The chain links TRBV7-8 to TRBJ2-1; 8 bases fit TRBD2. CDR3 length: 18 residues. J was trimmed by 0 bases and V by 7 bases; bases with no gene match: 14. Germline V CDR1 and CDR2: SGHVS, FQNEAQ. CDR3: CASTRGGGGPLSYNEQFF. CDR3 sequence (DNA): TGTGCCAGCACCCGCGGGGGCGGGGGGCCCCTCTCCTACAATGAGCAGTTCTTC.

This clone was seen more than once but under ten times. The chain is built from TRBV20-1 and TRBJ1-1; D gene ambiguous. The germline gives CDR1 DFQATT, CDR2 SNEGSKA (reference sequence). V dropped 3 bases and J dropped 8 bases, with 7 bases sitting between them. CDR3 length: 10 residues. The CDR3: CSARTREAFF. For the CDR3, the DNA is TGCAGTGCTAGGACCCGAGAAGCTTTCTTT.

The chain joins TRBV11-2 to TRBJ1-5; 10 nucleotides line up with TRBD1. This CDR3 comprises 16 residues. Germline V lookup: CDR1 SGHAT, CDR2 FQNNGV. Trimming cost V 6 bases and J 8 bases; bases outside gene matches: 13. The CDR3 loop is CASRAGTGAPGEPQHF. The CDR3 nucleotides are TGTGCCAGCAGAGCCGGGACAGGGGCTCCCGGGGAGCCCCAGCATTTT.

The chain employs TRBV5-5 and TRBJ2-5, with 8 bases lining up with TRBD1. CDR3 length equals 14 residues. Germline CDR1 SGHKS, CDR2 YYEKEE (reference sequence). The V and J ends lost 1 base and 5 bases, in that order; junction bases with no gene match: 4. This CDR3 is CASSLRQGRETQYF. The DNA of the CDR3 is TGTGCCAGCAGCTTGAGACAGGGGAGGGAGACCCAGTACTTC.

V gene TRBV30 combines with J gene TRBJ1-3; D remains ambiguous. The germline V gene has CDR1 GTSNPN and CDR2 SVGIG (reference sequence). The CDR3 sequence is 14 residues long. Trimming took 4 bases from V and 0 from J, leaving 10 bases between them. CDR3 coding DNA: TGTGCCTGGACTACCCTCAGCTCTGGAAACACCATATATTTT. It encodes CAWTTLSSGNTIYF.

DNA for the CDR3: TGTGCCAGCAGCTCAGGATTACAGGGGGCGAGAGATACGCAGTATTTT. Translation: CASSSGLQGARDTQYF. The V gene is TRBV7-8, the J gene TRBJ2-3, with TRBD1 matching 9 bases. Germline CDR1 and CDR2: SGHVS and FQNEAQ. The CDR3 runs 16 residues. With V trimmed by 4 bases and J by 5 bases, 10 bases remained unmatched.

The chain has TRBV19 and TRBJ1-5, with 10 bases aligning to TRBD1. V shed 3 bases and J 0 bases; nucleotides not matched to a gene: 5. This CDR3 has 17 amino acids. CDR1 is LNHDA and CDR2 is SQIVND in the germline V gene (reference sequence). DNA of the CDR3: TGTGCCAGTAGTATTCAGGGACAGGGGTATAGCAATCAGCCCCAGCATTTT. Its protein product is CASSIQGQGYSNQPQHF. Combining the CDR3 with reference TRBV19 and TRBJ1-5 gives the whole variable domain DGGITQSPKYLFRKEGQNVTLSCEQNLNHDAMYWYRQDPGQGLRLIYYSQIVNDFQKGDIAEGYSVSREKKESFPLTVTSAQKNPTAFYLCASSIQGQGYSNQPQHFGDGTRLSIL.

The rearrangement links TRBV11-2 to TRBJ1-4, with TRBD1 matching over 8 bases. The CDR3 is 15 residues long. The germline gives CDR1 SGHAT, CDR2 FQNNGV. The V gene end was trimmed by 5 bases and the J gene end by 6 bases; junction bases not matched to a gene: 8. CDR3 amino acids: CASSQTGQVHEKLFF. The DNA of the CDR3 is TGTGCCAGCAGCCAAACGGGACAGGTTCATGAAAAACTGTTTTTT.

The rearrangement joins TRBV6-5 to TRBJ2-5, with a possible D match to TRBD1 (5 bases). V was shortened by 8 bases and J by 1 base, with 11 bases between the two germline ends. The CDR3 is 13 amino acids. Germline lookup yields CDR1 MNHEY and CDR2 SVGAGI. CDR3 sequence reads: CASAWTFQETQYF. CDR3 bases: TGTGCCAGCGCCTGGACATTCCAAGAGACCCAGTACTTC.

CDR3: CASSLEPATNEKLFF. As DNA, the CDR3 is TGTGCCAGCAGCTTGGAGCCCGCAACTAATGAAAAACTGTTTTTT. The chain carries TRBV5-4 and TRBJ1-4; D gene ambiguous. The germline CDR1 and CDR2 sequences are SGHNT and YYREEE (reference sequence). The CDR3 has 15 residues. V was clipped by 0 bases and J by 0 bases, with 6 bases between them.

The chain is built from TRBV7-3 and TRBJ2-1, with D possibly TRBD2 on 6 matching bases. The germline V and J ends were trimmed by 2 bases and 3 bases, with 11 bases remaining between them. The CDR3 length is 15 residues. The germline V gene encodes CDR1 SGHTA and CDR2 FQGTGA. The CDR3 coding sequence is TGTGCCAGCAGCTTATTTGTGGGGGGCTACAATGAGCAGTTCTTC. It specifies CASSLFVGGYNEQFF.

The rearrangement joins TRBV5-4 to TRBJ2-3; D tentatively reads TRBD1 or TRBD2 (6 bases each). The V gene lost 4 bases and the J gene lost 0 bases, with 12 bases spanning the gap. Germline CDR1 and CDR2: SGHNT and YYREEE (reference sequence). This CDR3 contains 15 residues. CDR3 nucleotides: TGTGCCAGCAGCCGGAGGGGGGATAGCACAGATACGCAGTATTTT. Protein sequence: CASSRRGDSTDTQYF.

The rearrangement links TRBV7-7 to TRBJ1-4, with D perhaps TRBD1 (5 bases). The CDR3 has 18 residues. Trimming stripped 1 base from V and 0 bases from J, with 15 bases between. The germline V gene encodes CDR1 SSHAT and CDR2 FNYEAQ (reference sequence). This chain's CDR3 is CASSLEGYRKATNEKLFF. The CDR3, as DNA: TGTGCCAGCAGCTTAGAGGGGTATAGGAAGGCAACTAATGAAAAACTGTTTTTT.

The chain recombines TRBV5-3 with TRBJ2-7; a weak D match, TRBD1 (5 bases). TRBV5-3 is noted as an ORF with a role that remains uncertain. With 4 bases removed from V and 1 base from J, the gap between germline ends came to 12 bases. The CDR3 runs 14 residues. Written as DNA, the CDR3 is TGTGCCAGAAGCCCCCTTCAGGGTTCCTACGAGCAGTACTTC. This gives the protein CARSPLQGSYEQYF.

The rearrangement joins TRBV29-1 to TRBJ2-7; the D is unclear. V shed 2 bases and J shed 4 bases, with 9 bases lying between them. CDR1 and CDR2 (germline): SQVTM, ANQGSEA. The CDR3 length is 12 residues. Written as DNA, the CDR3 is TGCAGCGTTGAATCTAGGGATTACGAGCAGTACTTC. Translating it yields CSVESRDYEQYF.